One and the same sample provided the 17 T cell receptor beta chains below, sequenced in a study of T-cell reconstitution after alpha-beta-depleted transplantation in children. Library preparation (for TCRbeta) was performed with unique molecular identifiers. TCRdb re-derived calls from the PCR reads in MiXCR, one entry per CDR3 protein. Of about 4,900 distinct CDR3 sequences listed, roughly 25% are singletons. The sequencing here drew on PBMCs, mostly from graft donor cells, taken 60 days after TCRalphabeta/CD19-depleted stem cell transplant. The receptors come from a male patient aged 2-10 years who had a stem cell transplant for acute lymphoblastic leukemia, so the T cells may come from the graft donor.

The chain links TRBV7-2 to TRBJ2-1, with D unclear. The germline CDR1 and CDR2 sequences are SGHTA and FQGNSA. Trimming shortened V by 5 bases and J by 0 bases, and 11 bases separated the two germline ends. This CDR3 is 15 amino acids long. This CDR3 reads CASSPSWSSYNEQFF. The CDR3 nucleotides are TGTGCCAGCAGCCCCTCTTGGAGCTCCTACAATGAGCAGTTCTTC.

The chain uses TRBV10-3 and TRBJ2-7; 9 bases fit TRBD2. The germline V gene encodes CDR1 ENHRY and CDR2 SYGVKD. There are 15 residues in the CDR3. V gave up 3 bases and J gave up 6 bases; unmatched junction bases: 9. CDR3 sequence: CAISDSGREGGEQYF. DNA of the CDR3: TGTGCCATCAGTGATTCTGGGCGGGAGGGAGGCGAGCAGTACTTC.

Within the sample, this clonotype is medium-sized. Compared with germline, one end of the junction differs, possibly owing to a read error. The chain joins TRBV4-2 to TRBJ2-3; a possible D gene is TRBD2 (7 bases). The germline V gene has CDR1 LGHNA and CDR2 YNFKEQ. The CDR3 runs 15 residues. The CDR3 is CASSQGREATGTQYF. CDR3 DNA sequence: TGTGCCAGCAGCCAAGGCCGGGAGGCGACAGGTACGCAGTATTTT.

V gene TRBV13 combines with J gene TRBJ1-1; D not resolved. Germline values: CDR1 PRHDT, CDR2 FYEKMQ (reference sequence). The length of the CDR3 is 11 residues. Trimming took off 11 bases at V and 14 bases at J, with 21 bases between the two ends. The CDR3 sequence is CAFSLGWGEFF. The DNA of the CDR3 is TGTGCCTTCAGTTTAGGGTGGGGAGAGTTCTTT.

This clonotype rates as medium-sized. The chain carries TRBV28 and TRBJ2-1; D may be TRBD1 or TRBD2 (5 bases each). The germline gives CDR1 MDHEN, CDR2 SYDVKM. The germline V and J ends were trimmed by 6 bases and 8 bases, with 20 bases remaining between them. The CDR3 is 15 amino acids. CDR3 sequence (DNA): TGTGCCAGCAGACTCCCCGGGACGGCGGACCATGAGCAGTTCTTC. Its protein product is CASRLPGTADHEQFF. The full variable domain, its missing parts supplied by reference TRBV28 and TRBJ2-1, is DVKVTQSSRYLVKRTGEKVFLECVQDMDHENMFWYRQDPGLGLRLIYFSYDVKMKEKGDIPEGYSVSREKKERFSLILESASTNQTSMYLCASRLPGTADHEQFFGPGTRLTVL.

This clonotype was seen at least ten times. J is TRBJ2-4 and V is TRBV7-9; D is ambiguous. The CDR3 runs 14 residues. V dropped 8 bases and J dropped 0 bases, with 11 bases sitting between them. Germline V gene lookup returns CDR1 SEHNR and CDR2 FQNEAQ (reference sequence). CDR3 sequence reads: CASFDILAKNIQYF. CDR3 sequence (DNA): TGTGCCAGCTTTGATATTTTAGCCAAAAACATTCAGTACTTC.

Only a few counts were recorded for this clonotype. This may be a read error: a much more frequent sequence differs by one nucleotide. The chain carries TRBV27 and TRBJ1-1; no reliable D call. From germline, CDR1 is MNHEY and CDR2 SMNVEV (reference sequence). This CDR3 spans 15 amino acids. V gave up 4 bases and J gave up 4 bases, with 16 bases separating them. The CDR3 is CASSYSPDISTEAFF. CDR3 DNA: TGTGCCAGCAGTTACTCCCCCGACATATCCACTGAAGCTTTCTTT.

This clonotype occurred many times. This rearrangement joins TRBV20-1 to TRBJ2-1; no clear D. The CDR3 has 15 residues. Trimming left V 3 bases short and J 1 base short, with 13 bases between. Germline V gene data show CDR1 as DFQATT and CDR2 as SNEGSKA (reference sequence). The CDR3 is CSARGPQPSYNEQFF. CDR3 sequence (DNA): TGCAGTGCTAGGGGCCCCCAGCCTTCCTACAATGAGCAGTTCTTC.

This clonotype is judged large (0.1 to 1%). This chain links TRBV7-9 with TRBJ2-7; D is unresolved. Germline V CDR1 and CDR2: SEHNR, FQNEAQ (reference sequence). The CDR3 length is 11 residues. Trimming took 2 bases from V and 5 from J, leaving 4 bases between them. CDR3 sequence: CASSLPDEQYF. CDR3 bases: TGTGCCAGCAGCTTACCGGACGAGCAGTACTTC.

The chain carries TRBV3-1 and TRBJ2-5, with 8 bases lining up with TRBD1. V lost 11 bases, J lost 3 bases, and 23 bases stayed unmatched. Germline lookup yields CDR1 LGHDT and CDR2 YNNKEL (reference sequence). This CDR3 contains 18 residues. In nucleotides, the CDR3 is TGTGCCTGCTCCCAAGATCGTCTCCTGACAGGGGAAGAAGAGACCCAGTACTTC. Protein sequence: CACSQDRLLTGEEETQYF.

The CDR3 is CSVEVYLGQTDNEQFF. CDR3 bases: TGCAGCGTTGAAGTTTATCTGGGTCAGACAGACAATGAGCAGTTCTTC. The chain links TRBV29-1 to TRBJ2-1, with D perhaps matching TRBD1 (5 bases). The length of the CDR3 is 16 residues. Germline CDR1 SQVTM, CDR2 ANQGSEA. With 1 base removed from V and 5 bases from J, the gap between germline ends came to 18 bases.

The sample holds many counts of this clonotype. The chain joins TRBV7-9 to TRBJ1-5, with 7 bases lining up with TRBD1. The V gene end was trimmed by 1 base and the J gene end by 2 bases; junction bases not matched to a gene: 5. The V gene's germline CDR1 is SEHNR and CDR2 FQNEAQ (reference sequence). The CDR3 is 16 residues long. The DNA of the CDR3 is TGTGCCAGCAGCTTAGGGGGAGGACAGGGCAATCAGCCCCAGCATTTT. Amino acids: CASSLGGGQGNQPQHF.

This clonotype turned up a few times. The chain has TRBV10-3 and TRBJ2-3, with 10 bases aligning to TRBD2. V lost 7 bases and J lost 7; bases outside the gene matches: 5. Germline lookup yields CDR1 ENHRY and CDR2 SYGVKD. The CDR3 has 13 amino acids. The CDR3 DNA follows: TGTGCCATCAAACTAGCGGGGATCAATACGCAGTATTTT. This codes for CAIKLAGINTQYF.

Ten or more counts support this clonotype. This sequence joins TRBV7-9 and TRBJ1-1; perhaps TRBD1 as D (6 bases). V was clipped by 3 bases and J by 0 bases, with 11 bases between them. Germline CDR1 and CDR2: SEHNR and FQNEAQ (reference sequence). This CDR3 is 15 amino acids long. CDR3 region: CASSFIRGLNTEAFF. The DNA of the CDR3 is TGTGCCAGCAGCTTCATCAGGGGCCTGAACACTGAAGCTTTCTTT.

Many counts were recorded for this clonotype. The V and J genes are TRBV7-9 and TRBJ2-5; the match to TRBD2 covers 9 bases. The CDR3 consists of 15 residues. J was trimmed by 1 base and V by 1 base; bases with no gene match: 1. Germline V gene sequence: CDR1 SEHNR, CDR2 FQNEAQ (reference sequence). The CDR3 reads CASSLVAGVQETQYF. The CDR3 bases are TGTGCCAGCAGCTTAGTAGCGGGAGTCCAAGAGACCCAGTACTTC.

This clonotype ranks as medium-sized. The chain is built from TRBV7-9 and TRBJ2-3; D is possibly TRBD2 (5 bases). With 2 bases removed from V and 1 base from J, the gap between germline ends came to 13 bases. Germline assignment: CDR1 SEHNR and CDR2 FQNEAQ (reference sequence). CDR3 length: 16 amino acids. Here the CDR3 reads CASSLFSGSGTDTQYF. CDR3 sequence (DNA): TGTGCCAGCAGCTTATTCAGCGGTTCTGGCACAGATACGCAGTATTTT.

This clonotype showed up many times. V and J are TRBV7-9 and TRBJ1-2, with 10 bases lining up with TRBD1. With 7 bases clipped from V and 1 base from J, the junction kept 9 bases outside the gene matches. Germline CDR1 is SEHNR and CDR2 is FQNEAQ (reference sequence). The CDR3 spans 16 residues. The CDR3 DNA reads TGTGCCAGCACCGCACGACAGGGGGCTATTAACTATGGCTACACCTTC. Protein product: CASTARQGAINYGYTF.